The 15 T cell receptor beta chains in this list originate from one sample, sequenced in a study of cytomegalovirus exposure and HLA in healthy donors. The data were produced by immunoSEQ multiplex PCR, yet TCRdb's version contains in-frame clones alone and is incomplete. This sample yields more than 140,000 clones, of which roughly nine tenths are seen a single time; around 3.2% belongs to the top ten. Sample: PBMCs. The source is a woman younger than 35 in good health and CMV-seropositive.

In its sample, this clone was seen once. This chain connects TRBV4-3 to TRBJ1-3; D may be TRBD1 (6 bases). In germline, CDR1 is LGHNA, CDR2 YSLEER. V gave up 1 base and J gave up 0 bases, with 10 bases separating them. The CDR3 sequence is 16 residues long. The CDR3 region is CASSQAYRASGNTIYF. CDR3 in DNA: TGCGCCAGCAGCCAAGCCTACAGGGCCTCTGGAAACACCATATATTTT.

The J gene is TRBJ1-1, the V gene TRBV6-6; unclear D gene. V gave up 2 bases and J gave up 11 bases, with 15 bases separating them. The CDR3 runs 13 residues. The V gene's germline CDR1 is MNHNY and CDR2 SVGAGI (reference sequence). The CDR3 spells CASSYVTGVSAFF. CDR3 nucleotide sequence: TGTGCCAGCAGTTACGTCACGGGAGTGTCGGCTTTCTTT.

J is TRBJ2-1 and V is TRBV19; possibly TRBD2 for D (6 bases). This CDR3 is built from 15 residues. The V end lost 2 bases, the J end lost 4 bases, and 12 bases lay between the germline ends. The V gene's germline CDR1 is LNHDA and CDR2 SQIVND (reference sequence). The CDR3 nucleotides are TGTGCCAGTAGTATAAGTAGGGACTTTTACAATGAGCAGTTCTTC. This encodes CASSISRDFYNEQFF.

CDR3 amino acids: CASSQQAGAAADTQYF. CDR3 DNA sequence: TGTGCCAGCAGCCAACAAGCGGGGGCCGCGGCAGATACGCAGTATTTT. The rearrangement joins TRBV14 to TRBJ2-3, with 8 bases that match TRBD2. Unmatched junction bases numbered 8, after V lost 2 bases and J lost 4 bases. The germline CDR1 and CDR2 sequences are SGHDN and FVKESK. This CDR3 is 16 amino acids long.

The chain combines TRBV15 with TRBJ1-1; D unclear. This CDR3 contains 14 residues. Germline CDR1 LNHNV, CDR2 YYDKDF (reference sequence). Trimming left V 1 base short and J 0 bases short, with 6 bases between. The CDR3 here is CATSRGLMNTEAFF. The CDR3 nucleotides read TGTGCCACCAGCAGAGGACTCATGAACACTGAAGCTTTCTTT.

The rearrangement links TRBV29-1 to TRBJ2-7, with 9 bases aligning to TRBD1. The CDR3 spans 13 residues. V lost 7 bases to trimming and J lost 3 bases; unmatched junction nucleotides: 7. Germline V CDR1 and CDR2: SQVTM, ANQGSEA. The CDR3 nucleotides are TGCAGCGCCATCCGGGACAGGGTCTACGAGCAGTACTTC. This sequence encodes CSAIRDRVYEQYF.

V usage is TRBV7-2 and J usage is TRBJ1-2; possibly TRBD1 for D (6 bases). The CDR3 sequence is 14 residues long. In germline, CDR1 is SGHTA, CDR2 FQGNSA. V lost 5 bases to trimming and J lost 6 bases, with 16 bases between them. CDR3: CASSIRTVQNGYTF. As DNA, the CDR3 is TGTGCCAGCAGCATCCGGACAGTACAGAATGGCTACACCTTC.

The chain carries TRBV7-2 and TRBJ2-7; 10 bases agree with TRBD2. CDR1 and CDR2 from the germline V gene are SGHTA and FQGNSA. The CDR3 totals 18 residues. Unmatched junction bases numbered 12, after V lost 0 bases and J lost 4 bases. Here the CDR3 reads CASSLASSGSSIDYEQYF. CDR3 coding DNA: TGTGCCAGCAGCTTAGCGTCTAGCGGGAGTTCGATCGATTACGAGCAGTACTTC.

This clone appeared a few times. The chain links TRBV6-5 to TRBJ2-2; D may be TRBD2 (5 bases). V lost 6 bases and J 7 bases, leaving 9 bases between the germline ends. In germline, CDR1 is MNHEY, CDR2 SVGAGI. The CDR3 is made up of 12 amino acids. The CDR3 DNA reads TGTGCCAGCAGCTGGGCGGGCGGGGAGCTGTTTTTT. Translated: CASSWAGGELFF.

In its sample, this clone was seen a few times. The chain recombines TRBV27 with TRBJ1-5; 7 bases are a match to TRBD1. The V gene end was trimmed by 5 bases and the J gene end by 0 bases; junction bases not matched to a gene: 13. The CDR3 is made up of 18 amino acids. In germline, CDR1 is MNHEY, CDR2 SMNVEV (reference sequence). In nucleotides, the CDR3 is TGTGCCAGCAGTACCCCGACAGGGTGGGATTATAGCAATCAGCCCCAGCATTTT. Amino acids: CASSTPTGWDYSNQPQHF.

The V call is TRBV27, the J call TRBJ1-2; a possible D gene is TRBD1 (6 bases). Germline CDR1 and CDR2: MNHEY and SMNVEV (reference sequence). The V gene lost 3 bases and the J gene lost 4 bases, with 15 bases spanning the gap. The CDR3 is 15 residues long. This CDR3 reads CASSFTRDIVYGYTF. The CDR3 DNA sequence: TGTGCCAGCAGTTTTACCCGGGACATCGTCTATGGCTACACCTTC.

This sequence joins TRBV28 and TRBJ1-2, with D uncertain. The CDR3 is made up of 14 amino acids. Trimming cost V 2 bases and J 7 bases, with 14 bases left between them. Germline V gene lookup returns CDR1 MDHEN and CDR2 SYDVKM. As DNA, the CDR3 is TGTGCCAGCAGTTTAAGTTTTCCCGGCGGTGGCTACACCTTC. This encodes CASSLSFPGGGYTF.

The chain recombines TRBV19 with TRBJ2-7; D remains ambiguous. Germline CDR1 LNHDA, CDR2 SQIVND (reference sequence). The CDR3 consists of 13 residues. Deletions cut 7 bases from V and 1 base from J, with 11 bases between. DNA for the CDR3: TGTGCCAGTAAGGTTTCAGGTTCCTACGAGCAGTACTTC. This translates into CASKVSGSYEQYF.

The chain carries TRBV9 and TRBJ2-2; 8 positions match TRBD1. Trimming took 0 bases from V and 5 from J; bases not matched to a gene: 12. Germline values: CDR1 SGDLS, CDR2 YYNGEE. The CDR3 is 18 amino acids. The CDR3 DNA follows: TGTGCCAGCAGCGTAGACCCCCAAAGGACAGGGCTAACCGGGGAGCTGTTTTTT. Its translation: CASSVDPQRTGLTGELFF.

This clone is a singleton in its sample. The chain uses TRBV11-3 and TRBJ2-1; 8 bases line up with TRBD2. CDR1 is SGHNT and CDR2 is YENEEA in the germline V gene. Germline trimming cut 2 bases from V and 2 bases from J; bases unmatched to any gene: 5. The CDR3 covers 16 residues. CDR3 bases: TGTGCCAGCAGCTTAATTTTAGCGGGACCCTACAATGAGCAGTTCTTC. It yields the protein CASSLILAGPYNEQFF.